This TCR beta chain was sequenced during a study of CD8 T cells in Susac syndrome. Sequencing of TCR beta was performed on blood CD8+ and CD4+ T cells. Relapsing-remitting disease, either stable or active, was present in the treatment-naive patients who were the multiple sclerosis controls. It was negative isolation that provided the CD8+ and CD4+ T cells, whereas TEMRA cells were enriched by FACS. The V gene lost 5 bases and the J gene lost 0 bases, with 12 bases spanning the gap. The CDR3 consists of 14 residues. Germline V gives CDR1 DFQATT, CDR2 SNEGSKA (reference sequence). Reverse transcription used about 0.45 to 1 ug RNA and random hexamers. It was immunoSEQ multiplex PCR that amplified TCR beta CDR3 across 54 Vbeta and 13 Jbeta. TCRdb used MiXCR to reprocess the immunoSEQ multiplex PCR reads, holding one entry per CDR3 protein. The top ten hold approximately 0.12% of the sample, which has almost 450,000 distinct CDR3 sequences, approximately 89% seen once.

The rearrangement links TRBV20-1 to TRBJ2-3, with a tentative D call TRBD1 (6 bases). Sequences were obtained from CD8+ T cells from PBMCs. This clonotype was sampled from a human donor with multiple sclerosis. The CDR3 DNA follows: TGCAGTGCTCCGACAGGAACTAGCACAGATACGCAGTATTTT. Translating gives CSAPTGTSTDTQYF.